This T cell receptor (beta chain) was identified in a study of T cell responses to AZD1222 COVID-19 vaccine. General study points: A mostly white British donor set with more females was recruited, and clonal diversity was possibly underestimated. Vaccine-related CD4 TCRs covered spike, predominating at 160-218 and 743-854. Rises in breadth and depth of Spike-specific TCRs came after two AZD1222 doses. Repertoire sampling occurred only after the peak T cell response.

From germline, CDR1 is LNHDA and CDR2 SQIVND (reference sequence). The CDR3 contains 14 residues. V was pared by 5 bases and J by 3 bases, with 5 bases of the junction left unmatched. Assay used: immunoSEQ multiplex PCR; TCRdb lists only in-frame clones, some missing. This sample yields about 100,000 clones, of which more than 85% are seen a single time; approximately 16% belongs to the top ten. For this clone: As yet, its antigen is unknown.

The source was peripheral blood, collected on day 0 of AZD1222 vaccination. V and J are TRBV19 and TRBJ2-7; 9 nucleotides align to TRBD1. The receptor was isolated from an adult in good health. This CDR3 is CASSFRTGVYEQYF. Written as DNA, the CDR3 is TGTGCCAGTAGTTTCCGGACAGGGGTCTACGAGCAGTACTTC.